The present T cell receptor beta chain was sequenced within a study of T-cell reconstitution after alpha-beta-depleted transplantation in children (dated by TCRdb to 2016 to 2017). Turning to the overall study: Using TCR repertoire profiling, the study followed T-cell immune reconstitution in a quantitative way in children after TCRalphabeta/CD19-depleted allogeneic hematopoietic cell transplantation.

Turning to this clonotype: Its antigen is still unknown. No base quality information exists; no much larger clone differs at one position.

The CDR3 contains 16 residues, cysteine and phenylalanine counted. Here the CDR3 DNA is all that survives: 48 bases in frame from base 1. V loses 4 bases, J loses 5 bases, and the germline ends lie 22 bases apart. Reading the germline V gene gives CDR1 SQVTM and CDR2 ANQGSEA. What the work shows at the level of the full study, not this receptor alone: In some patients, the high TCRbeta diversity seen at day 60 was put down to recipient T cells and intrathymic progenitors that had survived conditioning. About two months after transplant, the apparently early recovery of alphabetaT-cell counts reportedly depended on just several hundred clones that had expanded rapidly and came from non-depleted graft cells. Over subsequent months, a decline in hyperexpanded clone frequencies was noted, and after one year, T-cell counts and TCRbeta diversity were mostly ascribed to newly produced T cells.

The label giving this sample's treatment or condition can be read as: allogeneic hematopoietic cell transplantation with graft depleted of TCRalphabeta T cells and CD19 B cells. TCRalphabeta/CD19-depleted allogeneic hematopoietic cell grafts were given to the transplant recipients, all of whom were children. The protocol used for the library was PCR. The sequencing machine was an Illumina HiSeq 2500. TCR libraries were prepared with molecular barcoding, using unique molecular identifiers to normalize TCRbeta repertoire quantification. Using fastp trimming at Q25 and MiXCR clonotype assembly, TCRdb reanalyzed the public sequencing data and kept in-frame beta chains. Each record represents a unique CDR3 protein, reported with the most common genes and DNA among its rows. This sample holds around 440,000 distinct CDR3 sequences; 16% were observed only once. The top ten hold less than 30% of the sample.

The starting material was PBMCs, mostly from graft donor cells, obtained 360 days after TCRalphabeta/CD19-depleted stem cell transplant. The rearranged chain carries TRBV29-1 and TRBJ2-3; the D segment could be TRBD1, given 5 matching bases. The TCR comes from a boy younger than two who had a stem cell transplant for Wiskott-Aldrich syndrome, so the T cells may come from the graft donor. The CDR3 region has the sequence CSVAIIWSGMEDTQYF. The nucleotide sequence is TGCAGCGTTGCTATCATATGGTCAGGGATGGAAGATACGCAGTATTTT.